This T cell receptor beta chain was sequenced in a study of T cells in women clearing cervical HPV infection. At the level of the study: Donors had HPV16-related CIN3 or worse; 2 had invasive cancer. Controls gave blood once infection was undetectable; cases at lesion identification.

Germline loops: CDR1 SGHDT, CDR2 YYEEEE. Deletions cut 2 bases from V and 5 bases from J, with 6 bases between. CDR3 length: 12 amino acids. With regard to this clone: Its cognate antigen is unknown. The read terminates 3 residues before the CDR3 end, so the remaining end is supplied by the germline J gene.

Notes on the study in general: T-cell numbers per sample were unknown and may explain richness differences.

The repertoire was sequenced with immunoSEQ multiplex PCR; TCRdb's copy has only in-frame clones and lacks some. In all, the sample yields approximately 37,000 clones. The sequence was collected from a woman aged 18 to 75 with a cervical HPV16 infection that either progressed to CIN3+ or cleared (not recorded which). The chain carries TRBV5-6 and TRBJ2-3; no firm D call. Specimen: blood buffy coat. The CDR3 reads CASSFLEDTQYF. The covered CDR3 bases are TGTGCCAGCAGCTTTCTAGAAGATACG. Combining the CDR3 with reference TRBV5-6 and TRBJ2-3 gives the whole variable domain DAGVTQSPTHLIKTRGQQVTLRCSPKSGHDTVSWYQQALGQGPQFIFQYYEEEERQRGNFPDRFSGHQFPNYSSELNVNALLLGDSALYLCASSFLEDTQYFGPGTRLTVL.